A single sample gave rise to the 11 T cell receptor beta chains below, sequenced in a study of CD8 T cells in Susac syndrome. The authors reverse transcribed about 0.5 to 1 ug RNA with random hexamers. TCRdb ran MiXCR on the immunoSEQ multiplex PCR reads and lists one entry per CDR3 protein. The sample has 130,000 or so distinct CDR3 sequences; around 90% are singletons. The sequenced sample was CD8+ T cells from PBMCs. Source of these receptors: a human donor with multiple sclerosis.

The chain recombines TRBV5-4 with TRBJ2-7; tentatively, D is TRBD2 (6 bases). The CDR3 spans 14 residues. V lost 3 bases and J lost 2, with 12 bases in between. Germline CDR1 and CDR2: SGHNT and YYREEE (reference sequence). Written as DNA, the CDR3 is TGTGCCAGCAGCTCTAGCGCGTATCCCTACGAGCAGTACTTC. Its protein product is CASSSSAYPYEQYF.

This sequence joins TRBV28 and TRBJ1-4, with unresolved D. CDR1 is MDHEN and CDR2 is SYDVKM in the germline V gene. V was clipped by 7 bases and J by 0 bases, with 12 bases between them. This CDR3 is built from 15 residues. CDR3 sequence: CASISGPATNEKLFF. The CDR3 DNA follows: TGTGCCAGCATATCCGGGCCTGCAACTAATGAAAAACTGTTTTTT.

The V call is TRBV11-1, the J call TRBJ2-2; weak D call: TRBD2 (5 bases). Germline V CDR1 and CDR2: SGHAT, FQDESV (reference sequence). This CDR3 has 18 residues. Deletions cut 0 bases from V and 7 bases from J, with 21 bases between. CDR3 DNA sequence: TGTGCCAGCAGCTTAGCGGTGGATACCGGGGTTTTGATCGGGGAGCTGTTTTTT. Its protein product is CASSLAVDTGVLIGELFF.

This chain joins TRBV12-3 or TRBV12-4 and TRBJ2-5; no reliable D call. CDR3 length: 11 residues. V lost 6 bases to trimming and J lost 1 base, with 3 bases between them. CDR3 residues: CASRSQETQYF. The CDR3 bases are TGTGCCAGCAGGTCCCAAGAGACCCAGTACTTC.

The chain couples TRBV4-3 to TRBJ2-7; D might be TRBD2 (6 bases). This CDR3 spans 15 amino acids. Germline V CDR1 and CDR2: LGHNA, YSLEER. Trimming took off 1 base at V and 2 bases at J, with 12 bases between the two ends. CDR3 nucleotides: TGCGCCAGCAGCCAAGGGTTAGCGGAGACCTACGAGCAGTACTTC. Protein product: CASSQGLAETYEQYF.

V is TRBV5-6 and J is TRBJ2-5; a weak D match, TRBD2 (6 bases). The germline V and J ends were trimmed by 0 bases and 5 bases, with 11 bases remaining between them. Per germline, CDR1 SGHDT and CDR2 YYEEEE. This CDR3 comprises 14 residues. CDR3 sequence: CASSLGLEMETQYF. As DNA, the CDR3 is TGTGCCAGCAGCTTGGGACTAGAAATGGAGACCCAGTACTTC.

The chain joins TRBV4-3 to TRBJ2-1; 14 nucleotides align to TRBD2. The CDR3 has 15 amino acids. The trim removed 1 base at V and 8 bases at J, leaving 1 base unmatched. Germline V gives CDR1 LGHNA, CDR2 YSLEER. CDR3 sequence (DNA): TGCGCCAGCAGCCAAGGGGGACTAGCGGGAGATGAGCAGTTCTTC. This codes for CASSQGGLAGDEQFF.

The V and J genes are TRBV20-1 and TRBJ2-7; 15 nucleotides align to TRBD2. This CDR3 spans 15 amino acids. J gave up 6 bases and V 6 bases, and 9 bases lay outside the gene matches. Germline loops: CDR1 DFQATT, CDR2 SNEGSKA (reference sequence). The CDR3 nucleotides read TGCAGTGCCTCCGTTGGGACTAGCGGGAGGTTCGAGCAGTACTTC. This translates into CSASVGTSGRFEQYF.

V gene TRBV20-1 combines with J gene TRBJ1-1; D is uncertain. CDR3 size: 14 residues. Germline V gene lookup returns CDR1 DFQATT and CDR2 SNEGSKA (reference sequence). The V end was cut by 4 bases, the J end by 1 base, with 13 bases between. The DNA of the CDR3 is TGCAGTGCTATGGAGGCAGCCACGAACACTGAAGCTTTCTTT. As protein: CSAMEAATNTEAFF.

This chain links TRBV28 with TRBJ2-5; 11 bases line up with TRBD2. The CDR3 sequence is 14 residues long. Trimming cost V 7 bases and J 3 bases; bases outside gene matches: 4. Germline assignment: CDR1 MDHEN and CDR2 SYDVKM. The DNA for the CDR3 is TGTGCCAGCAACCAACTAGCGGGGGAAGAGACCCAGTACTTC. This gives the protein CASNQLAGEETQYF.

This chain connects TRBV5-6 to TRBJ1-5; 7 nucleotides match TRBD1. Germline V CDR1 and CDR2: SGHDT, YYEEEE. CDR3 length: 16 amino acids. The V gene end was trimmed by 3 bases and the J gene end by 1 base; junction bases not matched to a gene: 7. The chain's CDR3 is CASSSSGQLSNQPQHF. The CDR3 DNA reads TGTGCCAGCAGCTCCTCGGGACAGCTAAGCAATCAGCCCCAGCATTTT.